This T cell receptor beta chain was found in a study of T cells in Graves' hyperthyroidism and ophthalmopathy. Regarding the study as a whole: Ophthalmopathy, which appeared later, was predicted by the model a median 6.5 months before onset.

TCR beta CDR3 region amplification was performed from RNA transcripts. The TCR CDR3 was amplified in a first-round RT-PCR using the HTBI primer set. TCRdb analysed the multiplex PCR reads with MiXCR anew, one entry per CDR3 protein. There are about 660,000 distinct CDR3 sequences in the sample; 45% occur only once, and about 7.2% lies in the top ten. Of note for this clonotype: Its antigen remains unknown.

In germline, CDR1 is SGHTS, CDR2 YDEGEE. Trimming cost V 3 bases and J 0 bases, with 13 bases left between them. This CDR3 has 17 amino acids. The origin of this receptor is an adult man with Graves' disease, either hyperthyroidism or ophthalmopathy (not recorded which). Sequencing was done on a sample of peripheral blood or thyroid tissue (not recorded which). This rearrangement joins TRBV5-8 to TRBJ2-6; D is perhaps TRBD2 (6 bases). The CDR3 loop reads CASSSGGRYSGANVLTF. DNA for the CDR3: TGTGCCAGCAGCTCTGGGGGGAGGTACTCTGGGGCCAACGTCCTGACTTTC.